This T cell receptor beta chain stems from a study of T cell responses to AZD1222 COVID-19 vaccine. Per germline, CDR1 SGHTA and CDR2 FQGNSA. V lost 1 base to trimming and J lost 4 bases, with 12 bases between them. The CDR3 has 15 amino acids. The table came from immunoSEQ multiplex PCR; TCRdb's copy has only in-frame clones and leaves some out. Found here are tens of thousands of clones, about 86% of them singletons; the top ten hold approximately 5.6%. The source was peripheral blood, collected 28 days after the second AZD1222 dose. V is TRBV7-2 and J is TRBJ2-3; D might be TRBD2 (5 bases). This clonotype was obtained from an adult who received the AZD1222 COVID-19 vaccine. CDR3 coding DNA: TGTGCCAGCAGCTTAGGCGGGCTCGGCCCAGATACGCAGTATTTT. This gives the protein CASSLGGLGPDTQYF.